The 27 T cell receptor beta chains below all came from one sample that was sequenced in a study of T cells in Graves' hyperthyroidism and ophthalmopathy (dated by TCRdb to the late 2010s). Library preparation used multiplex PCR. Sequencing relied on an Illumina HiSeq 2000. Amplification of TCR beta CDR3 regions was carried out from RNA transcripts. The TCR CDR3 was subjected to a first round of RT-PCR using the HTBI primer set and the Qiagen OneStep RT-PCR kit. The public reads were reprocessed in TCRdb via fastp at Q25 and MiXCR, keeping in-frame beta chains. Identical CDR3 protein sequences are pooled into one entry, listed with their most common genes and DNA. The sample table holds 370,000 or so distinct CDR3 sequences, of which around 14% were seen once. The ten largest clones take up 25% to 35% of the sample. Material: blood. These receptors came from a woman in her late teens or twenties with Graves' hyperthyroidism that later progressed to Graves' ophthalmopathy.

This clonotype has only one observation. The chain combines TRBV7-8 with TRBJ2-5; 11 nucleotides align to TRBD2. In germline, CDR1 is SGHVS, CDR2 FQNEAQ. This CDR3 is 17 amino acids long. With V trimmed by 6 bases and J by 4 bases, 13 bases remained unmatched. The CDR3 is CASSSKPLAGGRETQYF. Written as DNA, the CDR3 is TGTGCCAGCAGTTCCAAACCGCTAGCGGGAGGACGAGAGACCCAGTACTTC.

The chain combines TRBV29-1 with TRBJ2-1; TRBD1 matches at 7 bases. Germline values: CDR1 SQVTM, CDR2 ANQGSEA. The trim removed 7 bases at V and 9 bases at J, leaving 6 bases unmatched. This CDR3 contains 11 residues. The DNA of the CDR3 is TGCAGCGGTAGACAGGGATTTGAGCAGTTCTTC. Translation gives CSGRQGFEQFF.

This clonotype was recorded at least ten times. This chain joins TRBV6-2 or TRBV6-3 and TRBJ1-1; tentatively, D is TRBD1 (6 bases). Trimming removed 3 bases from V and 7 bases from J, with 12 bases in between. The CDR3 is 13 amino acids. Germline V gene sequence: CDR1 MNHEY, CDR2 SVGEGT. DNA for the CDR3: TGTGCCAGCAGTTATACAGGGTACGGTGAAGCTTTCTTT. This gives the protein CASSYTGYGEAFF.

A note on this clonotype: A single base separates this from a much larger clone, so it may be a read error. CDR3 amino acids: CASSEVDKNIRYF. The DNA for the CDR3 is TGTGCCAGCAGTGAAGTGGACAAAAACATTCGGTACTTC. The V gene is TRBV2, the J gene TRBJ2-4, with D possibly being TRBD1 (5 bases). The CDR3 is 13 amino acids. Germline-derived CDR1 and CDR2 are SNHLY and FYNNEI.

This clonotype has a handful of counts. J is TRBJ2-4 and V is TRBV7-2; D is uncertain. V lost 2 bases and J lost 5, with 4 bases in between. This CDR3 has 12 residues. Looked up from germline, CDR1 is SGHTA and CDR2 is FQGNSA. CDR3 sequence: CASSLWENIQYF. Here the CDR3 DNA reads TGTGCCAGCAGCTTATGGGAAAACATTCAGTACTTC.

The chain combines TRBV20-1 with TRBJ2-6, with D uncertain. Germline lookup yields CDR1 DFQATT and CDR2 SNEGSKA (reference sequence). The CDR3 runs 17 residues. Deletions cut 3 bases from V and 0 bases from J, with 15 bases between. CDR3 protein: CSASRVGSHSGANVLTF. As DNA, the CDR3 is TGCAGTGCTAGTAGGGTCGGGTCCCACTCTGGGGCCAACGTCCTGACTTTC.

The chain carries TRBV19 and TRBJ2-1; weak D call: TRBD1 (6 bases). CDR1 and CDR2 (germline): LNHDA, SQIVND (reference sequence). This CDR3 region has 15 residues. With 3 bases removed from V and 0 bases from J, the gap between germline ends came to 9 bases. This CDR3 reads CASSIQGISYNEQFF. The CDR3 nucleotides read TGTGCCAGTAGTATTCAGGGGATCTCCTACAATGAGCAGTTCTTC.

In its sample, this clonotype was seen a few times. V gene TRBV5-1 combines with J gene TRBJ1-1; TRBD1 agrees at 8 bases. The J segment lost 1 base and the V segment lost 5 bases, leaving 4 bases of the junction unmatched. This CDR3 has 14 residues. Germline CDR1 and CDR2: SGHRS and YFSETQ. CDR3 in DNA: TGCGCCAGCAGGCCGGACAGGGCGAACACTGAAGCTTTCTTT. Its protein product is CASRPDRANTEAFF.

Many counts were recorded for this clonotype. V gene TRBV20-1 combines with J gene TRBJ2-2; TRBD2 aligns across 10 bases. V gave up 0 bases and J gave up 3 bases; unmatched junction bases: 4. The germline V gene encodes CDR1 DFQATT and CDR2 SNEGSKA (reference sequence). The CDR3 has 16 residues. CDR3 sequence: CSARDFSGRDTGELFF. The CDR3 bases are TGCAGTGCTAGAGATTTCAGCGGGAGGGACACCGGGGAGCTGTTTTTT.

At least ten counts were recorded for this clonotype. V is TRBV11-2 and J is TRBJ2-5; D is perhaps TRBD1 (6 bases). The ends were cut back, 5 bases at V and 7 bases at J, with 20 bases in the middle. CDR1 and CDR2 (germline): SGHAT, FQNNGV. This CDR3 contains 15 residues. CDR3 in amino acids: CASSETGEALGTQYF. The CDR3 DNA sequence: TGTGCCAGCAGCGAGACAGGAGAGGCTCTTGGGACCCAGTACTTC.

This clonotype was seen more than once but under ten times. This chain links TRBV30 with TRBJ1-2; D perhaps matches TRBD1 (5 bases). In germline, CDR1 is GTSNPN, CDR2 SVGIG (reference sequence). The V and J ends lost 2 bases and 6 bases respectively, with 22 bases between them. This CDR3 spans 16 amino acids. The CDR3, as DNA: TGTGCCTGGAGTTCCCCTGGGGGTTTAGTAGGTGATGGCTACACCTTC. Its protein is CAWSSPGGLVGDGYTF.

This clonotype was seen repeatedly, ten times or more. The chain combines TRBV28 with TRBJ2-1; 8 bases are a match to TRBD2. The CDR3 totals 15 residues. Germline V gene data show CDR1 as MDHEN and CDR2 as SYDVKM. The V gene end was trimmed by 6 bases and the J gene end by 6 bases; junction bases not matched to a gene: 10. The CDR3 nucleotides read TGTGCCAGCAGCGCCCCCGGACTAGCCGGCAATGAGCAGTTCTTC. Amino acid sequence: CASSAPGLAGNEQFF. The full variable domain, in which reference TRBV28 and TRBJ2-1 provide the parts outside the CDR3, is DVKVTQSSRYLVKRTGEKVFLECVQDMDHENMFWYRQDPGLGLRLIYFSYDVKMKEKGDIPEGYSVSREKKERFSLILESASTNQTSMYLCASSAPGLAGNEQFFGPGTRLTVL.

In this sample, this clonotype turned up many times. The V and J genes are TRBV5-1 and TRBJ1-2, with unresolved D. The CDR3 consists of 17 residues. Trimming stripped 4 bases from V and 1 base from J, with 20 bases between. The germline gives CDR1 SGHRS, CDR2 YFSETQ. For the CDR3, the DNA is TGCGCCAGCAGCCTACAGCATCCAGGTCCCATTAACTATGGCTACACCTTC. Translating gives CASSLQHPGPINYGYTF.

At least ten counts were recorded for this clonotype. V usage is TRBV27 and J usage is TRBJ2-2; no definite D call. The V gene lost 5 bases and the J gene lost 4 bases, with 11 bases spanning the gap. Germline CDR1 and CDR2: MNHEY and SMNVEV (reference sequence). This CDR3 region has 14 residues. CDR3 sequence (DNA): TGTGCCAGCAGTCCCAACCAGGCCACCGGGGAGCTGTTTTTT. Translation: CASSPNQATGELFF.

In its sample, this clonotype was seen many times. J is TRBJ1-5 and V is TRBV27; D is perhaps TRBD1 (6 bases). V was clipped by 5 bases and J by 7 bases, with 12 bases between them. CDR1 MNHEY and CDR2 SMNVEV come from the germline V gene (reference sequence). This CDR3 comprises 13 residues. The CDR3 bases are TGTGCCAGCAGTGAACAGGGCGCCCAGCCCCAGCATTTT. This sequence encodes CASSEQGAQPQHF.

This clonotype was picked up many times. J is TRBJ2-7 and V is TRBV2, with 12 bases aligning to TRBD2. The CDR3 loop spans 15 amino acids. J was trimmed by 0 bases and V by 4 bases; bases with no gene match: 1. CDR1 is SNHLY, CDR2 FYNNEI, per germline. CDR3 sequence: CASSATSGSSYEQYF. The CDR3 region has the DNA TGTGCCAGCAGTGCGACTAGCGGGAGCTCCTACGAGCAGTACTTC.

This clonotype has a count of ten or more. This sequence joins TRBV7-9 and TRBJ2-7; TRBD2 matches 9 bases. V shed 5 bases and J 6 bases; nucleotides not matched to a gene: 14. The germline CDR1 and CDR2 sequences are SEHNR and FQNEAQ (reference sequence). The CDR3 runs 16 residues. CDR3 in amino acids: CASSIKPGLASGEQYF. Here the CDR3 DNA reads TGTGCCAGCAGCATAAAACCGGGACTAGCTTCAGGCGAGCAGTACTTC.

The table lists this clonotype with many counts. The gene calls are TRBV12-3 or TRBV12-4 and TRBJ2-1; the D gene is possibly TRBD1 (6 bases). The CDR3 covers 13 residues. Trimming pared 5 bases from V and 8 bases from J, leaving 13 bases between. CDR3 region: CASSLGGLDEQFF. The CDR3 DNA sequence: TGTGCCAGCAGTCTAGGGGGTCTGGATGAGCAGTTCTTC.

With respect to this clonotype: A much larger clone differs from this one at a single base, so this may be a read error. In nucleotides, the CDR3 is TGTGCCAGCAGCTTTCCCCGGACAGGGGGGTCCTACAGTGAGCAGTTCTTC. As protein: CASSFPRTGGSYSEQFF. The chain joins TRBV7-9 to TRBJ2-1; 10 bases map to TRBD1. The CDR3 covers 17 residues. Germline V CDR1 and CDR2: SEHNR, FQNEAQ (reference sequence). Full variable domain (missing parts from reference TRBV7-9 and TRBJ2-1): DTGVSQNPRHKITKRGQNVTFRCDPISEHNRLYWYRQTLGQGPEFLTYFQNEAQLEKSRLLSDRFSAERPKGSFSTLEIQRTEQGDSAMYLCASSFPRTGGSYSEQFFGPGTRLTVL.

The table lists this clonotype with many counts. This rearrangement joins TRBV7-3 to TRBJ2-6, with TRBD1 as a possible D gene (6 bases). Per the germline V gene, CDR1 is SGHTA and CDR2 is FQGTGA. V lost 1 base and J 2 bases, leaving 12 bases between the germline ends. The CDR3 length is 17 residues. CDR3 nucleotide sequence: TGTGCCAGCAGCTTAATGCCACAGGGTACTGGGGCCAACGTCCTGACTTTC. Translated: CASSLMPQGTGANVLTF.

The table lists this clonotype with many counts. The rearrangement joins TRBV5-1 to TRBJ2-1, with D tentatively TRBD1 (6 bases). The length of the CDR3 is 14 residues. V lost 6 bases, J lost 13 bases, and 23 bases lay in between. Germline V gene sequence: CDR1 SGHRS, CDR2 YFSETQ. CDR3 nucleotide sequence: TGCGCCAGCACACCGGGCCGGGAAGGGGGAACCCAGTTCTTC. This sequence encodes CASTPGREGGTQFF.

The CDR3 region has the DNA TGCAGTGCTAGAGGCCCCGGACCCTCCTACGAGCAGTACTTC. Translating it yields CSARGPGPSYEQYF. The chain links TRBV20-1 to TRBJ2-7; D ambiguous. This CDR3 is built from 14 residues. Per the germline V gene, CDR1 is DFQATT and CDR2 is SNEGSKA (reference sequence). Trimming took 1 base from V and 0 from J, leaving 10 bases between them.

This clonotype was counted between two and nine times. V is TRBV6-1 and J is TRBJ1-2, with 7 bases lining up with TRBD1. There are 17 residues in the CDR3. V dropped 4 bases and J dropped 0; count of bases not matched to a gene: 11. CDR1 and CDR2 from the germline V gene are MNHNS and SASEGT. CDR3 in DNA: TGTGCCAGCAGTGGTCGGACAGGAGGCCTAGCTAACTATGGCTACACCTTC. This gives the protein CASSGRTGGLANYGYTF.

Comments on this clonotype: A single base separates this from a much larger clone, so it may be a read error. This rearrangement joins TRBV30 to TRBJ1-2, with a weak D call TRBD1 (5 bases). The CDR3 contains 13 residues. Germline V lookup: CDR1 GTSNPN, CDR2 SVGIG (reference sequence). The CDR3 DNA is TGTGCCCGGAGTGTACAGGCTTACTATGGCTACACCTTC. Amino acids: CARSVQAYYGYTF.

The rearrangement joins TRBV19 to TRBJ1-1, with 10 bases fitting TRBD1. Germline loops: CDR1 LNHDA, CDR2 SQIVND (reference sequence). The V and J ends lost 7 bases and 4 bases, in that order; junction bases with no gene match: 9. This CDR3 contains 15 residues. The CDR3 DNA follows: TGTGCCAGTACCCTCGGACAGGGGGGAACCACTGAAGCTTTCTTT. Translation: CASTLGQGGTTEAFF. Full variable domain (missing parts from reference TRBV19 and TRBJ1-1): DGGITQSPKYLFRKEGQNVTLSCEQNLNHDAMYWYRQDPGQGLRLIYYSQIVNDFQKGDIAEGYSVSREKKESFPLTVTSAQKNPTAFYLCASTLGQGGTTEAFFGQGTRLTVV.

The chain has TRBV10-3 and TRBJ1-5, with D perhaps TRBD1 (6 bases). Germline values: CDR1 ENHRY, CDR2 SYGVKD. The CDR3 covers 15 residues. V was pared by 4 bases and J by 4 bases, with 14 bases between. The CDR3, as DNA: TGTGCCATCAGTGGCCAGGGGACACATAATCAGCCCCAGCATTTT. Its protein is CAISGQGTHNQPQHF.

This clonotype was seen at least ten times. The chain couples TRBV15 to TRBJ2-2; TRBD1 agrees at 7 bases. This CDR3 is built from 19 residues. Losses at the gene ends were 2 bases for V and 4 bases for J; bases not matched to a gene: 16. Germline loops: CDR1 LNHNV, CDR2 YYDKDF (reference sequence). The CDR3 DNA is TGTGCCACCAGCAGAACTCCGCTCCCGGGACAGCGAGCCACCGGGGAGCTGTTTTTT. Translating gives CATSRTPLPGQRATGELFF.